This record looks at one T cell receptor (beta chain) sequence and its context. Its antigen remains unknown. This specimen comes from a study of CD8 T cells in ankylosing spondylitis. Study-wide points: Before this, some motif variants had been reported in reactive arthritis synovial fluid and blood. Several highly homologous variants formed a TCR beta motif that appeared characteristic of ankylosing spondylitis blood.

MiXCR was run by TCRdb on the 5' RACE reads, yielding one entry per CDR3 protein. Of about 260,000 distinct CDR3 sequences listed, over 15% are singletons. Unmatched junction bases numbered 18, after V lost 11 bases and J lost 0 bases. This CDR3 region has 18 residues. Per the germline V gene, CDR1 is SNHLY and CDR2 is FYNNEI. The clonotype was recovered from a male donor with ankylosing spondylitis or in good health (not recorded which). The rearrangement links TRBV2 to TRBJ2-4; 8 nucleotides line up with TRBD2. Sequences were obtained from blood, either unsorted or a sorted T cell fraction (not recorded which). CDR3 sequence (DNA): TGTGCCCTCAGTACGGGACTAGGCCCTCGTCTAGCCAAAAACATTCAGTACTTC. This translates into CALSTGLGPRLAKNIQYF.